The 8 T cell receptor beta chains listed next were all sequenced from one sample in a study of blood T cell repertoires in COVID-19. Profiling relied on immunoSEQ multiplex PCR, and the TCRdb table lists in-frame clones only, not all of them. The sample yields some 190,000 clones, around 85% seen once. The sequenced sample was peripheral blood. These TCRs come from a young man with acute or convalescent COVID-19.

This clone was seen only a few times. V is TRBV21-1 and J is TRBJ1-1; the DNA was not used to check the table's D call, TRBD1. TRBV21-1 is a pseudogene segment. This CDR3 spans 14 amino acids. As DNA, the CDR3 is TGTGCCAGCAGCGATATAGACAGGGGTAATGAAGCTTTCTTT. Its protein product is CASSDIDRGNEAFF.

The chain carries TRBV19 and TRBJ2-1; 10 positions agree with TRBD1. This CDR3 has 14 amino acids. Germline assignment: CDR1 LNHDA and CDR2 SQIVND (reference sequence). After removal of 10 bases from V and 7 bases from J, the junction contained 10 bases not matched to a gene. This chain's CDR3 is CATQFRDRGNEQFF. CDR3 in DNA: TGTGCCACTCAGTTCCGGGACAGGGGTAATGAGCAGTTCTTC.

The sample holds one count of this clone. The CDR3 nucleotides read TGTGCCAGTAGAGAATTCCAGGGGGGCACTGAAGCTTTCTTT. This gives the protein CASREFQGGTEAFF. This rearrangement joins TRBV19 to TRBJ1-1; 7 bases fit TRBD1. The CDR3 sequence is 14 residues long. J gave up 4 bases and V 6 bases, and 8 bases lay outside the gene matches. Per the germline V gene, CDR1 is LNHDA and CDR2 is SQIVND (reference sequence). Based on the CDR3 plus reference TRBV19 and TRBJ1-1, the full variable domain is DGGITQSPKYLFRKEGQNVTLSCEQNLNHDAMYWYRQDPGQGLRLIYYSQIVNDFQKGDIAEGYSVSREKKESFPLTVTSAQKNPTAFYLCASREFQGGTEAFFGQGTRLTVV.

V and J are TRBV25-1 and TRBJ1-1, with 9 nucleotides matching TRBD1. The V and J ends lost 1 base and 10 bases, in that order; junction bases with no gene match: 13. In germline, CDR1 is MGHDK, CDR2 SYGVNS. This CDR3 has 16 residues. The CDR3 region has the DNA TGTGCCAGCAGTGAATCGGCGACAGGGGGTATAGGAGGAGCTTTCTTT. Encoded protein: CASSESATGGIGGAFF. Looking up the rest from reference TRBV25-1 and TRBJ1-1 gives the full variable domain: EADIYQTPRYLVIGTGKKITLECSQTMGHDKMYWYQQDPGMELHLIHYSYGVNSTEKGDLSSESTVSRIRTEHFPLTLESARPSHTSQYLCASSESATGGIGGAFFGQGTRLTVV.

This clone turned up a few times. The CDR3 protein is CASSRGNTGELFF. DNA of the CDR3: TGTGCCAGCAGCAGGGGTAACACCGGGGAGCTGTTTTTT. The chain combines TRBV5-6 with TRBJ2-2, with TRBD1 as a possible D gene (5 bases). Germline V gene lookup returns CDR1 SGHDT and CDR2 YYEEEE. The CDR3 extends over 13 amino acids. V was trimmed by 4 bases and J by 2 bases, leaving 6 bases between them. The entire variable domain, with the rest obtained from reference TRBV5-6 and TRBJ2-2, is as follows: DAGVTQSPTHLIKTRGQQVTLRCSPKSGHDTVSWYQQALGQGPQFIFQYYEEEERQRGNFPDRFSGHQFPNYSSELNVNALLLGDSALYLCASSRGNTGELFFGEGSRLTVL.

CDR3: CASSPHSGAGELFF. Written as DNA, the CDR3 is TGTGCCAGCAGCCCCCATTCGGGTGCCGGGGAGCTGTTTTTT. The rearrangement uses TRBV11-2 and TRBJ2-2; D is uncertain. The CDR3 runs 14 residues. Trimming cost V 5 bases and J 6 bases, with 13 bases left between them. Looked up from germline, CDR1 is SGHAT and CDR2 is FQNNGV.

The chain uses TRBV24-1 and TRBJ2-1, with 8 bases aligning to TRBD1. CDR3 length: 16 amino acids. CDR1 KGHDR and CDR2 SFDVKD come from the germline V gene. The J segment lost 6 bases and the V segment lost 4 bases, leaving 10 bases of the junction unmatched. Here the CDR3 reads CATSDYTGGKGNEQFF. The CDR3 DNA is TGTGCCACCAGTGACTATACAGGGGGTAAGGGCAATGAGCAGTTCTTC.

This clone was seen only a few times. V and J are TRBV30 and TRBJ1-1, with 7 bases aligning to TRBD1. Germline V gene sequence: CDR1 GTSNPN, CDR2 SVGIG (reference sequence). With V trimmed by 5 bases and J by 0 bases, 9 bases remained unmatched. The CDR3 length is 15 residues. The CDR3 loop is CAWVRGQYMNTEAFF. CDR3 DNA sequence: TGTGCCTGGGTCCGGGGACAGTACATGAACACTGAAGCTTTCTTT.